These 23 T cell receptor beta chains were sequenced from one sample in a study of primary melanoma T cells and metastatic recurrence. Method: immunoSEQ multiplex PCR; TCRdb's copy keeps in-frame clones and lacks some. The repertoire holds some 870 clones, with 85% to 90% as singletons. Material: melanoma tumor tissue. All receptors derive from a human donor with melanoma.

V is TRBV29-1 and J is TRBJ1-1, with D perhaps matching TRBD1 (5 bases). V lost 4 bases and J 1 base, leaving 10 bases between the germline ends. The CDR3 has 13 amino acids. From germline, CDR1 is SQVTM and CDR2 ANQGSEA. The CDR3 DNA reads TGCAGCGTTGGTGGACACGAGAACACTGAAGCTTTCTTT. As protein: CSVGGHENTEAFF.

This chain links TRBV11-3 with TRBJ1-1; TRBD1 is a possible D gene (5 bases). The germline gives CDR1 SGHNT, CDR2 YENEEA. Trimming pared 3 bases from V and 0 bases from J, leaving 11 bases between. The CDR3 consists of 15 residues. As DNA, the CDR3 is TGTGCCAGCAGCTTGGGGACGGCGATGAACACTGAAGCTTTCTTT. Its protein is CASSLGTAMNTEAFF.

The CDR3 region has the DNA TGTGCCAGCGGCGGGACAGGGAGGTTAGGAGAGACCCAGTACTTC. Protein product: CASGGTGRLGETQYF. This chain links TRBV11-3 with TRBJ2-5, with 9 bases that match TRBD1. The V and J ends lost 8 bases and 4 bases, in that order; junction bases with no gene match: 11. In germline, CDR1 is SGHNT, CDR2 YENEEA. The CDR3 runs 15 residues.

CDR3 protein: CASSPGQGHSSEAFF. CDR3 coding DNA: TGTGCCAGCAGCCCAGGACAGGGCCATTCCTCTGAAGCTTTCTTT. The chain is built from TRBV7-6 and TRBJ1-1, with 8 bases that match TRBD1. CDR1 and CDR2 from the germline V gene are SGHVS and FNYEAQ. The V and J ends lost 5 bases and 6 bases, in that order; junction bases with no gene match: 11. The length of the CDR3 is 15 residues.

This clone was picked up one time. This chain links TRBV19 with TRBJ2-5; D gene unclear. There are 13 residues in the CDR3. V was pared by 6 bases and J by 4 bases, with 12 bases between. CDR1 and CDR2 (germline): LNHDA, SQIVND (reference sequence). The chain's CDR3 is CASRSNLGETQYF. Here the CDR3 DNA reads TGTGCCAGTAGAAGCAACTTAGGAGAGACCCAGTACTTC.

CDR3 sequence reads: CASRPSWAGSDEQFF. The CDR3 DNA reads TGTGCCAGCAGACCCTCATGGGCGGGAAGCGATGAGCAGTTCTTC. J is TRBJ2-1 and V is TRBV6-8; D possibly corresponds to TRBD2 (6 bases). This CDR3 spans 15 amino acids. V lost 6 bases, J lost 8 bases, and 20 bases lay in between. From germline, CDR1 is MNHGY and CDR2 SAAAGT.

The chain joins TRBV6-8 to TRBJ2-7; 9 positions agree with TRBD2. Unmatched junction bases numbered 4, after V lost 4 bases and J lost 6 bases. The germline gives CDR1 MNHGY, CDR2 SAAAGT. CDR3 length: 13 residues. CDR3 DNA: TGTGCCAGCAGTTCCGGGACTAGCAGCGAGCAGTACTTC. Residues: CASSSGTSSEQYF.

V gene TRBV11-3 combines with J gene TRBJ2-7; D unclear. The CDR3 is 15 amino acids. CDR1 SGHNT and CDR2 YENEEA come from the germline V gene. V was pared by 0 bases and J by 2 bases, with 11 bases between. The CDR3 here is CASSLDGELTYEQYF. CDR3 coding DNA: TGTGCCAGCAGCTTAGACGGTGAGCTAACCTACGAGCAGTACTTC.

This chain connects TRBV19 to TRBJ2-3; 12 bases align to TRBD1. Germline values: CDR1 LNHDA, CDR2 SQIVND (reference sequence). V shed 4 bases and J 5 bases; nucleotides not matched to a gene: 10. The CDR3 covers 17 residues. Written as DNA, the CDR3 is TGTGCCAGTAGTAGCCCCCGGGACAGGGGGCGCCAAGATACGCAGTATTTT. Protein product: CASSSPRDRGRQDTQYF.

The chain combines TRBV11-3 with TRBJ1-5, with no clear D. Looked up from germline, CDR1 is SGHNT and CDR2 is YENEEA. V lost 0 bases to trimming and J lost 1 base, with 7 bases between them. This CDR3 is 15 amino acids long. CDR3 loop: CASSLDVGSNQPQHF. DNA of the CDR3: TGTGCCAGCAGCTTAGACGTCGGCAGCAATCAGCCCCAGCATTTT.

CDR3 coding DNA: TGTGCCAGCAGCAGGGCACATTACCCACAAAGTCGGGCCAACGTCCTGACTTTC. This translates into CASSRAHYPQSRANVLTF. This chain links TRBV11-3 with TRBJ2-6, with D uncertain. This CDR3 is 18 amino acids long. Per the germline V gene, CDR1 is SGHNT and CDR2 is YENEEA. Between the trimmed V and J ends, which lost 5 bases and 5 bases, there was a span of 22 bases.

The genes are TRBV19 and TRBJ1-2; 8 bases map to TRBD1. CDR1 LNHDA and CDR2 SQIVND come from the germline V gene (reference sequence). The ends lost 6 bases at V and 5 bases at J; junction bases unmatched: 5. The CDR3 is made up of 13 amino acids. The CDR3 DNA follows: TGTGCCAGTAGACCGGGACAGGAGTATGGCTACACCTTC. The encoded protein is CASRPGQEYGYTF.

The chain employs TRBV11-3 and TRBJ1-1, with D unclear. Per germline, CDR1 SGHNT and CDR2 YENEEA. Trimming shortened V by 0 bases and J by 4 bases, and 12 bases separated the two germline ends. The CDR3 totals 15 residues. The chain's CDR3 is CASSLESEGTTEAFF. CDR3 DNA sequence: TGTGCCAGCAGCTTAGAAAGTGAGGGAACCACTGAAGCTTTCTTT.

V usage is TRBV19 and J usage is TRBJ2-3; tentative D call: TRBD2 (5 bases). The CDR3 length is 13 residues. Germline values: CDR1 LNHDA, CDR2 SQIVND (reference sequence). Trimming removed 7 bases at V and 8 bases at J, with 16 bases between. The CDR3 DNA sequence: TGTGCCAGTACCCCCGGAGTGAGCGGTACGCAGTATTTT. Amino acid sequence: CASTPGVSGTQYF.

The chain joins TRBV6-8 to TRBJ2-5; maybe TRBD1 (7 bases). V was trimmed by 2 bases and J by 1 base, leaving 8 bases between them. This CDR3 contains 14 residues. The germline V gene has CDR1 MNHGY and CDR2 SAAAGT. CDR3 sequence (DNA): TGTGCCAGCAGTTACCAGGGGGGCCAAGAGACCCAGTACTTC. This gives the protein CASSYQGGQETQYF.

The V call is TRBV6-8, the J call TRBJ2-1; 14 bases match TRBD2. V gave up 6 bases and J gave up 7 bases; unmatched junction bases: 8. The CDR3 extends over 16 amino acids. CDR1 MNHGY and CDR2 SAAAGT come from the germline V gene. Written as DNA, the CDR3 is TGTGCCAGCAGCAAAACGGGACTAGCGGGAGCAAATGAGCAGTTCTTC. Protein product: CASSKTGLAGANEQFF.

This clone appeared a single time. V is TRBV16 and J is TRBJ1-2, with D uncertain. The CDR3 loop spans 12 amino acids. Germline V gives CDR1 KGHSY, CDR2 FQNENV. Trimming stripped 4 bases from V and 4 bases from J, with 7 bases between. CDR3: CASSLRAYGYTF. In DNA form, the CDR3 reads TGTGCCAGCAGCCTAAGAGCCTATGGCTACACCTTC.

CDR3 bases: TGTGCCATCAGCCGACAGACTAGCACAGATACGCAGTATTTT. Protein: CAISRQTSTDTQYF. This rearrangement joins TRBV6-8 to TRBJ2-3; TRBD1 might be the D (5 bases). This CDR3 is 14 amino acids long. Germline V gene lookup returns CDR1 MNHGY and CDR2 SAAAGT. The germline V and J ends were trimmed by 10 bases and 0 bases, with 14 bases remaining between them.

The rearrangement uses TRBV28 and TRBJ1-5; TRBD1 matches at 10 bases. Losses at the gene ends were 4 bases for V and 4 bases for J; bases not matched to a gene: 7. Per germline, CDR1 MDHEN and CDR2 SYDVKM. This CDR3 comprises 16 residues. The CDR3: CASSSDRGLQNQPQHF. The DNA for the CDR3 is TGTGCCAGCAGTTCGGACAGGGGGTTACAAAATCAGCCCCAGCATTTT.

The CDR3 sequence: CASSPLAGNQPQHF. CDR3 bases: TGTGCCAGCAGTCCCTTGGCGGGCAATCAGCCCCAGCATTTT. The chain links TRBV6-8 to TRBJ1-5; D gene uncertain. The CDR3 runs 14 residues. The germline gives CDR1 MNHGY, CDR2 SAAAGT. The ends were cut back, 5 bases at V and 2 bases at J, with 10 bases in the middle.

The CDR3 region is CASSYSVAESSYEQYF. CDR3 nucleotide sequence: TGCGCCAGCAGCTATTCGGTAGCGGAGAGCTCCTACGAGCAGTACTTC. The chain is built from TRBV5-1 and TRBJ2-7; tentatively, D is TRBD2 (6 bases). The CDR3 has 16 amino acids. Per the germline V gene, CDR1 is SGHRS and CDR2 is YFSETQ. V was trimmed by 3 bases and J by 0 bases, leaving 16 bases between them.

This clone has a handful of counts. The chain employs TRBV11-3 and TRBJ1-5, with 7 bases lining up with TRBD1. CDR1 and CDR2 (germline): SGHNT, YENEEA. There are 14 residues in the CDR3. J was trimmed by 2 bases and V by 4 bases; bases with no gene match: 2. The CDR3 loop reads CASSSGTGNQPQHF. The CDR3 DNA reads TGTGCCAGCAGCTCCGGGACAGGCAATCAGCCCCAGCATTTT.

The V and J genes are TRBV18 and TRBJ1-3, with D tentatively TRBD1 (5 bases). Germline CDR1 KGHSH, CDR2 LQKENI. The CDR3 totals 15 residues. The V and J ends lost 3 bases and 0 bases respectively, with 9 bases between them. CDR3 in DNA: TGTGCCAGCTCACCGGGACCGAACTCTGGAAACACCATATATTTT. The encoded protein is CASSPGPNSGNTIYF.